This TCR beta chain was documented in a study of lymphopenia after photon versus proton radiotherapy. Study-level results: After lymphocyte nadir, photon-treated repertoires showed oligoclonal expansion, especially CD8+ Temra. Relative stability marked proton patients; photon patients lost diversity and naive cells. A bigger post-nadir fall in TCR diversity correlated inversely with survival time in deceased patients.

The CDR3 has 15 residues. Germline V gene sequence: CDR1 SNHLY, CDR2 FYNNEI. V was trimmed by 6 bases and J by 2 bases, leaving 17 bases between them. Points on this clone: Its target is not known.

Using immunoSEQ multiplex PCR, the repertoire was profiled, and TCRdb retains in-frame clones only, with some absent. The table has 3,000 to 4,500 clones, about three quarters seen once. This clonotype was sampled from an elderly man with esophageal cancer. The specimen was peripheral blood, collected from a patient treated with proton-based radiotherapy. The gene calls are TRBV2 and TRBJ2-7; maybe TRBD2 (5 bases). CDR3 residues: CASSVALGITYEQYF. CDR3 nucleotides: TGTGCCAGCAGCGTAGCTCTCGGGATTACCTACGAGCAGTACTTC.